Listed below are T cell receptor beta chains from one sample, sequenced in a study of technical replicates of blood from a handful of donors. Using immunoSEQ multiplex PCR, the repertoire was profiled, and TCRdb retains in-frame clones only, with some absent. The sample shows about 80,000 clones, 90% to 95% of them seen only once. Material for sequencing was T cells isolated from PBMCs. The receptors originated from a human donor in good health. Both conserved end residues are part of each CDR3. A D gene is named only where the DNA matches it firmly. Size is stated for part of the rows, as once, few or many counts, or as a class when the clone is expanded.

CDR3: CASSLGRGRYEQYF
DNA: TGTGCCAGCAGTTTAGGCAGGGGGAGATACGAGCAGTACTTC
V: TRBV27
length: 14
size: NA
J: TRBJ2-7
D: TRBD1

CDR3: CASSLSSGGNRFSTDTQYF
DNA: TGCGCCAGCAGCTTGTCTAGCGGGGGAAATAGATTCAGCACAGATACGCAGTATTTT
V: TRBV5-1
length: 19
size: NA
J: TRBJ2-3
D: TRBD2

CDR3: CASSLGWTVYNEQFF
DNA: TGTGCCAGCAGCTTAGGTTGGACAGTTTACAATGAGCAGTTCTTC
V: TRBV11-3
length: 15
size: NA
J: TRBJ2-1
D: NA

CDR3: CASSLMFSSYTF
DNA: TGTGCCAGCAGCTTGATGTTTTCTAGCTACACCTTC
V: TRBV7-2
length: 12
size: NA
J: TRBJ1-2
D: NA

CDR3: CASSLARTSGISYEQYF
DNA: TGCGCCAGCAGCTTGGCTCGTACTAGCGGGATTTCTTACGAGCAGTACTTC
V: TRBV5-1
length: 17
size: NA
J: TRBJ2-7
D: TRBD2

CDR3: CASSIKQGANYEQYF
DNA: TGTGCCAGTAGTATTAAACAGGGGGCAAACTACGAGCAGTACTTC
V: TRBV19
length: 15
size: NA
J: TRBJ2-7
D: TRBD1

CDR3: CASSYLGPNTEAFF
DNA: TGTGCCAGCAGTTACTTGGGGCCGAACACTGAAGCTTTCTTT
V: TRBV6-5
length: 14
size: NA
J: TRBJ1-1
D: NA

CDR3: CATSRGGSGSGDEQYF
DNA: TGTGCCACCAGCAGAGGGGGAAGTGGTTCGGGGGACGAGCAGTACTTC
V: TRBV15
length: 16
size: NA
J: TRBJ2-7
D: NA

CDR3: CASSVAAGGSYEQYF
DNA: TGTGCCAGCAGCGTAGCGGCGGGAGGATCATACGAGCAGTACTTC
V: TRBV9
length: 15
size: NA
J: TRBJ2-7
D: TRBD2

CDR3: CASSYFGGSTHEQYF
DNA: TGTGCCAGCAGCTATTTTGGCGGGAGCACCCACGAGCAGTACTTC
V: TRBV5-4
length: 15
size: NA
J: TRBJ2-7
D: TRBD2

CDR3: CASSQDRDTQGGGYTF
DNA: TGTGCCAGCAGCCAAGATCGGGACACACAAGGAGGAGGCTACACCTTC
V: TRBV4-2
length: 16
size: NA
J: TRBJ1-2
D: NA

CDR3: CASSQAQGARKDTEAFF
DNA: TGTGCCAGCAGCCAAGCGCAGGGGGCTAGGAAGGACACTGAAGCTTTCTTT
V: TRBV4-2
length: 17
size: NA
J: TRBJ1-1
D: TRBD1

CDR3: CASSQASFAGRTEAFF
DNA: TGTGCCAGCAGCCAAGCCTCGTTCGCAGGGAGGACTGAAGCTTTCTTT
V: TRBV4-2
length: 16
size: NA
J: TRBJ1-1
D: NA

CDR3: CATTPTGNEKLFF
DNA: TGTGCCACTACGCCGACAGGAAATGAAAAACTGTTTTTT
V: TRBV6-1
length: 13
size: NA
J: TRBJ1-4
D: NA

CDR3: CASSLGAGGPDEQFF
DNA: TGTGCCAGCAGCTTAGGAGCGGGAGGGCCGGATGAGCAGTTCTTC
V: TRBV7-6
length: 15
size: NA
J: TRBJ2-1
D: TRBD2

CDR3: CASSLTAGGPGGATDTQYF
DNA: TGTGCCAGCAGCTTAACAGCGGGAGGGCCGGGGGGGGCCACAGATACGCAGTATTTT
V: TRBV7-2
length: 19
size: NA
J: TRBJ2-3
D: TRBD2

CDR3: CASSLEGTNEKLFF
DNA: TGTGCCAGCAGCTTGGAGGGGACTAATGAAAAACTGTTTTTT
V: TRBV5-4
length: 14
size: NA
J: TRBJ1-4
D: NA

CDR3: CAWSPRGRGTEAFF
DNA: TGTGCCTGGAGTCCCAGGGGGCGAGGTACTGAAGCTTTCTTT
V: TRBV30
length: 14
size: NA
J: TRBJ1-1
D: TRBD1

CDR3: CASSSGLAGDTGELFF
DNA: TGTGCCAGCAGCTCGGGACTAGCGGGAGACACCGGGGAGCTGTTTTTT
V: TRBV7-3
length: 16
size: NA
J: TRBJ2-2
D: TRBD2

CDR3: CASSSGQLYEQYF
DNA: TGTGCCAGCAGTTCGGGACAGCTCTACGAGCAGTACTTC
V: TRBV6-6
length: 13
size: NA
J: TRBJ2-7
D: TRBD1

CDR3: CASIFTGELFF
DNA: TGTGCCAGCATCTTTACCGGGGAGCTGTTTTTT
V: TRBV6-1
length: 11
size: NA
J: TRBJ2-2
D: NA

CDR3: CASAILGDYGYTF
DNA: TGTGCCAGCGCTATTCTAGGGGACTATGGCTACACCTTC
V: TRBV18
length: 13
size: NA
J: TRBJ1-2
D: NA

CDR3: CASSLGLAGAYEQYF
DNA: TGTGCCAGCAGTCTAGGACTAGCGGGGGCCTACGAGCAGTACTTC
V: TRBV6-1
length: 15
size: NA
J: TRBJ2-7
D: TRBD2

CDR3: CASSVTNIRTGNTEAFF
DNA: TGTGCCAGCAGCGTTACGAACATAAGGACAGGGAACACTGAAGCTTTCTTT
V: TRBV11-2
length: 17
size: once
J: TRBJ1-1
D: TRBD1

CDR3: CAWGRTRQGIYNEQFF
DNA: TGTGCCTGGGGGCGAACCCGACAGGGAATTTACAATGAGCAGTTCTTC
V: TRBV30
length: 16
size: NA
J: TRBJ2-1
D: TRBD1

CDR3: CASSESSGIDYEQYF
DNA: TGTGCCAGCAGTGAATCTAGCGGGATAGACTACGAGCAGTACTTC
V: TRBV9
length: 15
size: NA
J: TRBJ2-7
D: TRBD2

CDR3: CASSPDNLLAFF
DNA: TGTGCCAGCTCACCGGACAACCTTCTCGCTTTCTTT
V: TRBV18
length: 12
size: NA
J: TRBJ1-1
D: NA

CDR3: CASSPLGQGANEQYF
DNA: TGCGCCAGCAGCCCGTTGGGACAGGGGGCCAACGAGCAGTACTTC
V: TRBV5-1
length: 15
size: NA
J: TRBJ2-7
D: TRBD1

CDR3: CASSYPAEGSSYEQYF
DNA: TGTGCCAGCAGTTACCCGGCGGAAGGGAGCTCCTACGAGCAGTACTTC
V: TRBV6-5
length: 16
size: NA
J: TRBJ2-7
D: NA

CDR3: CASSSDTTGFMNTEAFF
DNA: TGTGCCAGCAGCTCAGATACGACAGGGTTCATGAACACTGAAGCTTTCTTT
V: TRBV28
length: 17
size: NA
J: TRBJ1-1
D: TRBD1

CDR3: CASSLGRGARGNYGYTF
DNA: TGTGCCAGCAGCTTAGGGCGGGGGGCGAGGGGAAACTATGGCTACACCTTC
V: TRBV7-2
length: 17
size: NA
J: TRBJ1-2
D: NA

CDR3: CASRDRLAGAHFF
DNA: TGTGCCAGCAGGGACAGACTAGCGGGAGCTCATTTCTTC
V: TRBV11-1
length: 13
size: NA
J: TRBJ2-1
D: TRBD2

CDR3: CASSIGQNGNTIYF
DNA: TGTGCCAGTAGTATAGGGCAAAATGGAAACACCATATATTTT
V: TRBV19
length: 14
size: NA
J: TRBJ1-3
D: NA